The T cell receptor (beta chain) described here comes from a study of blood T cell repertoires in COVID-19. This CDR3 spans 12 amino acids. Germline CDR1 is KGHDR and CDR2 is SFDVKD. V gave up 3 bases and J gave up 14 bases, with 15 bases separating them. Data came from immunoSEQ multiplex PCR; TCRdb stores just in-frame clones and leaves some out. The sample has some 250,000 clones, 88% seen once; the top ten hold 0.95% to 1%. This clonotype was obtained from a woman aged 40 to 50 who had recovered from COVID-19. Sequencing was done on a sample of peripheral blood. The chain employs TRBV24-1 and TRBJ1-1; possibly TRBD1 for D (6 bases). Here the CDR3 DNA reads TGTGCCACCAGTGATCCGAACAGGGTACTGTTCTTT. It yields the protein CATSDPNRVLFF.